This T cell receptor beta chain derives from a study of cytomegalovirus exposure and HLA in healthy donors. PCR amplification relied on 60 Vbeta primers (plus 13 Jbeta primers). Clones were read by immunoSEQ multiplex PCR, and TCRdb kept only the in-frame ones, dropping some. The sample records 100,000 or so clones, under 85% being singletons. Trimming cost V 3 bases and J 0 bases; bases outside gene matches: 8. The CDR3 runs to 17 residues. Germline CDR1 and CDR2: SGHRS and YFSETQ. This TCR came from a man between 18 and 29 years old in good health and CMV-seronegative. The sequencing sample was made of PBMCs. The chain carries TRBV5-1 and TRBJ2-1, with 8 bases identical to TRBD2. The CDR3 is CASSSEGREGSYNEQFF. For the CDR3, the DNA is TGCGCCAGCAGCTCTGAGGGACGGGAGGGCTCCTACAATGAGCAGTTCTTC.